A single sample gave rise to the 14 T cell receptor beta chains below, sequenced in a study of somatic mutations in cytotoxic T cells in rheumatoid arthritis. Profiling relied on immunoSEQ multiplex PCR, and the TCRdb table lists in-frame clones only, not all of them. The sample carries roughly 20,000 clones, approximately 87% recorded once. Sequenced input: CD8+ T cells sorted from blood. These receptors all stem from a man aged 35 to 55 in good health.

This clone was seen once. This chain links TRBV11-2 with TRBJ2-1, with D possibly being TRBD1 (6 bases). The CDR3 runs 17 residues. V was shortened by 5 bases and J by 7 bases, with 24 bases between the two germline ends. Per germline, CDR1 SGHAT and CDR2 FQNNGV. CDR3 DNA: TGTGCCAGCAGCCCTCTCTTGACCCCCCCAGGGGCTAATGAGCAGTTCTTC. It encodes CASSPLLTPPGANEQFF.

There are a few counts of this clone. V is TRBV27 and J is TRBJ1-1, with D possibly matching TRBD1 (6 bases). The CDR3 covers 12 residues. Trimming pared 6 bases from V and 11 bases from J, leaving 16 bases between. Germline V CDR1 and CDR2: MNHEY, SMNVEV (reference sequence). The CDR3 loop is CASSPTNRVAFF. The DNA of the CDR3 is TGTGCCAGCAGCCCAACCAACAGGGTGGCTTTCTTT.

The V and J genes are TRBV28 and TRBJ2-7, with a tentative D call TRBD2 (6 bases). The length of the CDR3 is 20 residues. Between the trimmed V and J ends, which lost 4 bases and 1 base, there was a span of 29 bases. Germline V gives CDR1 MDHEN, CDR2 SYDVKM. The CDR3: CASSSPRLLPTRAESYEQYF. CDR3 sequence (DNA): TGTGCCAGCAGTTCCCCGAGACTCCTTCCGACTAGAGCGGAATCCTACGAGCAGTACTTC. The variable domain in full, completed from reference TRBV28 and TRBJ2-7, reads DVKVTQSSRYLVKRTGEKVFLECVQDMDHENMFWYRQDPGLGLRLIYFSYDVKMKEKGDIPEGYSVSREKKERFSLILESASTNQTSMYLCASSSPRLLPTRAESYEQYFGPGTRLTVT.

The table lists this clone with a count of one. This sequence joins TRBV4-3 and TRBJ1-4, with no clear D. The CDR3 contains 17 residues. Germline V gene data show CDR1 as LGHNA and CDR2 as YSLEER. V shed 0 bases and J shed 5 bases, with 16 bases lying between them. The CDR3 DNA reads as TGCGCCAGCAGCCAAGACCTCGAGCGTTGGCACAATGAAAAACTGTTTTTT. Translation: CASSQDLERWHNEKLFF.

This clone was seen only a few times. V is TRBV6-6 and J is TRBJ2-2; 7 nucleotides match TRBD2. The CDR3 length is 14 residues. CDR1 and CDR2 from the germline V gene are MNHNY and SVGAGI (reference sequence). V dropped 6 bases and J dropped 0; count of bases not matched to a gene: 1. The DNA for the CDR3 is TGTGCCAGCAGCGGGAGGCCGAACACCGGGGAGCTGTTTTTT. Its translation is CASSGRPNTGELFF.

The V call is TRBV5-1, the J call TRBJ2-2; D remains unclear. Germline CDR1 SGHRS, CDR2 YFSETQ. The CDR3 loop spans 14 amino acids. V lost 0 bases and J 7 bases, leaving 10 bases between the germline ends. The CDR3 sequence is CASSLALSGGELFF. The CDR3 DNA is TGCGCCAGCAGCTTGGCTCTCTCGGGCGGGGAGCTGTTTTTT.

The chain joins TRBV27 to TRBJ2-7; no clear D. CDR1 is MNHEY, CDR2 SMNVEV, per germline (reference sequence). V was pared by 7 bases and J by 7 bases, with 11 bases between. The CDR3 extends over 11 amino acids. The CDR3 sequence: CASIFGLEQYF. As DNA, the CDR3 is TGTGCCAGCATATTCGGGTTGGAGCAGTACTTC.

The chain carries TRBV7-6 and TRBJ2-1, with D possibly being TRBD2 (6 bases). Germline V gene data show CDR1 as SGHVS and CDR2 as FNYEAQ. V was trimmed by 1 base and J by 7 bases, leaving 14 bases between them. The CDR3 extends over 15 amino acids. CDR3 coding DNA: TGTGCCAGCAGCTTAGTTCAGTATAGCGGAAATGAGCAGTTCTTC. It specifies CASSLVQYSGNEQFF. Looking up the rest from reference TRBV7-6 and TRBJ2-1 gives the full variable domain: GAGVSQSPRYKVTKRGQDVALRCDPISGHVSLYWYRQALGQGPEFLTYFNYEAQQDKSGLPNDRFSAERPEGSISTLTIQRTEQRDSAMYRCASSLVQYSGNEQFFGPGTRLTVL.

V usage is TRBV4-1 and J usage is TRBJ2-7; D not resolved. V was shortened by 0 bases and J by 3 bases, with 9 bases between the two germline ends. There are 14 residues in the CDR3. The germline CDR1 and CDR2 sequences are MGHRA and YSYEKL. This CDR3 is CASSQDEADYEQYF. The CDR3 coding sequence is TGCGCCAGCAGCCAAGATGAGGCGGACTACGAGCAGTACTTC.

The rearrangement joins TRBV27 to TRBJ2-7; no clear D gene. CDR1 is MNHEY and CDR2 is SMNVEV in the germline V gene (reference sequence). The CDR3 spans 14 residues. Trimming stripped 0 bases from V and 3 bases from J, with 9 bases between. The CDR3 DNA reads TGTGCCAGCAGTTTATCTCTCAGCCTCTACGAGCAGTACTTC. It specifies CASSLSLSLYEQYF.

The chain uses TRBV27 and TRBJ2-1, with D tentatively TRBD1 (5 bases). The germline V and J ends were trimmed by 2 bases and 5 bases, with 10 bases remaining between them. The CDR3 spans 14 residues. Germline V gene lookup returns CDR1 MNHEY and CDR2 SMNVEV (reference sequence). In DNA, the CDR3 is TGTGCCAGCAGTTTACTCGACAGTGACAATGAGCAGTTCTTC. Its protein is CASSLLDSDNEQFF.

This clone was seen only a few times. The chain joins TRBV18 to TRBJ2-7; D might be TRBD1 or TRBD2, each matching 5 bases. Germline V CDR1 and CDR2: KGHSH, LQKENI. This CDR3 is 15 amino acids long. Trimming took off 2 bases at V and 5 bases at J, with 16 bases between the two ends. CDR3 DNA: TGTGCCAGCTCACCAGCAGGGAGTGTTTTCGACGAGCAGTACTTC. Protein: CASSPAGSVFDEQYF.

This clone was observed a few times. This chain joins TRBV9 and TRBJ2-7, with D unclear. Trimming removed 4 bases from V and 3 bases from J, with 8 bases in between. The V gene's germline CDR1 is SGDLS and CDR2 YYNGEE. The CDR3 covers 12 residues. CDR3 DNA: TGTGCCAGCAGCCCAAACGGCTACGAGCAGTACTTC. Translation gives CASSPNGYEQYF. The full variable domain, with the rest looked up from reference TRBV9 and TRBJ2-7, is DSGVTQTPKHLITATGQRVTLRCSPRSGDLSVYWYQQSLDQGLQFLIQYYNGEERAKGNILERFSAQQFPDLHSELNLSSLELGDSALYFCASSPNGYEQYFGPGTRLTVT.

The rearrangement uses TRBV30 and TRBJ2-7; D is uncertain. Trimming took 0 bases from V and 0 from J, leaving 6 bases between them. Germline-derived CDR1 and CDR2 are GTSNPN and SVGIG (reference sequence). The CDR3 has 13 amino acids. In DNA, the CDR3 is TGTGCCTGGAGTGTAGCGCACTCCTACGAGCAGTACTTC. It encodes CAWSVAHSYEQYF.